A selection of T cell receptor beta chains follows, all from one sample in a study of cytomegalovirus exposure and HLA in healthy donors. Only in-frame clones appear in the TCRdb table, and some are missing; sequencing was by immunoSEQ multiplex PCR. The profile shows some 120,000 clones, 75% of them singletons. Material: PBMCs. These receptors were obtained from a young man in good health and CMV-seronegative. The CDR3 runs from the conserved cysteine through the conserved F or W. The order of the fields is CDR3 protein, CDR3 DNA, J gene, clone size, D gene, V gene. A D gene is named only where the DNA matches it firmly. Size is stated for part of the rows, as once, few or many counts, or as a class when the clone is expanded.

cdr3_aa: CASNKGSGYGEQFF; cdr3_nt: TGTGCCAGCAATAAAGGGTCGGGGTATGGTGAGCAGTTCTTC; j_call: TRBJ2-1; clone_size: NA; d_call: NA; v_call: TRBV6-1
cdr3_aa: CASSGPDRAYEQYF; cdr3_nt: TGTGCCAGCAGTGGTCCTGACAGGGCCTACGAGCAGTACTTC; j_call: TRBJ2-7; clone_size: NA; d_call: TRBD1; v_call: TRBV6-1
cdr3_aa: CASSLGLAGVNEQYF; cdr3_nt: TGTGCCAGCAGTTTGGGACTAGCGGGGGTGAACGAGCAGTACTTC; j_call: TRBJ2-7; clone_size: NA; d_call: TRBD2; v_call: TRBV7-9
cdr3_aa: CASSLDSATNEKLFF; cdr3_nt: TGCGCCAGCAGCTTGGACAGTGCAACTAATGAAAAACTGTTTTTT; j_call: TRBJ1-4; clone_size: few; d_call: NA; v_call: TRBV4-1
cdr3_aa: CASSLVRLSTGSAEAFF; cdr3_nt: TGTGCCAGCAGCTTAGTCCGCCTGTCGACGGGATCGGCTGAAGCTTTCTTT; j_call: TRBJ1-1; clone_size: NA; d_call: NA; v_call: TRBV7-2
cdr3_aa: CASRRGPNNSPLHF; cdr3_nt: TGTGCCAGCAGGCGGGGGCCGAATAATTCACCCCTCCACTTT; j_call: TRBJ1-6; clone_size: NA; d_call: NA; v_call: TRBV6-5
cdr3_aa: CASSLSPLRDLLSPLHF; cdr3_nt: TGCGCCAGCAGCCTGTCTCCCCTCAGGGATCTCTTATCACCCCTCCACTTT; j_call: TRBJ1-6; clone_size: NA; d_call: NA; v_call: TRBV4-3
cdr3_aa: CASSLPRQGAYEQYF; cdr3_nt: TGCGCCAGCAGCTTGCCCCGACAGGGGGCTTACGAGCAGTACTTC; j_call: TRBJ2-7; clone_size: few; d_call: TRBD1; v_call: TRBV5-1
cdr3_aa: CASSMREGRVEQFF; cdr3_nt: TGTGCCAGTAGTATGCGGGAGGGCCGGGTTGAGCAGTTCTTC; j_call: TRBJ2-1; clone_size: few; d_call: TRBD2; v_call: TRBV19
cdr3_aa: CASSLGTDYNQPQHF; cdr3_nt: TGTGCCAGCAGCTTGGGGACAGACTATAATCAGCCCCAGCATTTT; j_call: TRBJ1-5; clone_size: few; d_call: NA; v_call: TRBV5-6
cdr3_aa: CASSVGGSSFTGELFF; cdr3_nt: TGTGCCAGCAGCGTAGGGGGCTCTAGTTTCACCGGGGAGCTGTTTTTT; j_call: TRBJ2-2; clone_size: NA; d_call: NA; v_call: TRBV9
cdr3_aa: CASSPASGRGNSYEQYF; cdr3_nt: TGTGCCAGCAGCCCTGCTAGCGGGAGAGGCAATTCCTACGAGCAGTACTTC; j_call: TRBJ2-7; clone_size: NA; d_call: TRBD2; v_call: TRBV5-4
cdr3_aa: CASSHTRVRVADTQYF; cdr3_nt: TGCGCCAGCAGCCATACCAGGGTTCGGGTCGCAGATACGCAGTATTTT; j_call: TRBJ2-3; clone_size: NA; d_call: NA; v_call: TRBV4-1
cdr3_aa: CASSDFWCSTEQYF; cdr3_nt: TGTGCCAGCAGTGACTTTTGGTGTAGTACCGAGCAGTACTTC; j_call: TRBJ2-7; clone_size: NA; d_call: NA; v_call: TRBV6-4
cdr3_aa: CASSQDSGVNGYTF; cdr3_nt: TGCGCCAGCAGCCAAGATTCCGGGGTGAATGGCTACACCTTC; j_call: TRBJ1-2; clone_size: NA; d_call: NA; v_call: TRBV4-3
cdr3_aa: CASSFGFAGPHGYTF; cdr3_nt: TGTGCCAGCAGCTTCGGTTTCGCAGGGCCACATGGCTACACCTTC; j_call: TRBJ1-2; clone_size: NA; d_call: NA; v_call: TRBV5-6
cdr3_aa: CASSLGLAELLTQYF; cdr3_nt: TGTGCCAGCAGTTTAGGACTAGCGGAATTGTTAACGCAGTATTTT; j_call: TRBJ2-3; clone_size: few; d_call: TRBD2; v_call: TRBV27
cdr3_aa: CSVTAGGITDTQYF; cdr3_nt: TGCAGCGTTACAGCGGGGGGGATCACAGATACGCAGTATTTT; j_call: TRBJ2-3; clone_size: NA; d_call: TRBD2; v_call: TRBV29-1
cdr3_aa: CATSKGGQGRNIQYF; cdr3_nt: TGTGCCACCAGCAAGGGGGGACAGGGGAGAAACATTCAGTACTTC; j_call: TRBJ2-4; clone_size: NA; d_call: TRBD1; v_call: TRBV15
cdr3_aa: CASSVAGAQETQYF; cdr3_nt: TGTGCCAGCAGCGTGGCGGGAGCGCAAGAGACCCAGTACTTC; j_call: TRBJ2-5; clone_size: NA; d_call: TRBD2; v_call: TRBV9
cdr3_aa: CASSIGQSFVLETQYF; cdr3_nt: TGTGCCAGCAGCATTGGACAGAGCTTTGTGTTAGAGACCCAGTACTTC; j_call: TRBJ2-5; clone_size: NA; d_call: NA; v_call: TRBV13
cdr3_aa: CASSAQGARYQPQHF; cdr3_nt: TGTGCCAGCAGTGCACAGGGGGCTCGATATCAGCCCCAGCATTTT; j_call: TRBJ1-5; clone_size: NA; d_call: TRBD1; v_call: TRBV27
cdr3_aa: CASSTGVGSGELFF; cdr3_nt: TGTGCTAGTTCGACAGGGGTTGGTTCCGGGGAGCTGTTTTTT; j_call: TRBJ2-2; clone_size: NA; d_call: TRBD1; v_call: TRBV12-5
cdr3_aa: CASSPTGVVPEAFF; cdr3_nt: TGTGCCAGCAGCCCGACAGGGGTCGTGCCTGAAGCTTTCTTT; j_call: TRBJ1-1; clone_size: NA; d_call: TRBD1; v_call: TRBV28
cdr3_aa: CASSYPWDREDHEQYF; cdr3_nt: TGTGCCAGCAGCTACCCGTGGGACAGGGAAGATCACGAGCAGTACTTC; j_call: TRBJ2-7; clone_size: once; d_call: TRBD1; v_call: TRBV5-6
cdr3_aa: CASSIRTLTIPYEQHF; cdr3_nt: TGTGCCAGCAGCATCCGGACACTAACCATACCCTACGAGCAGCACTTC; j_call: TRBJ2-7; clone_size: NA; d_call: NA; v_call: TRBV27
cdr3_aa: CASMRQGGNQPQHF; cdr3_nt: TGTGCCAGCATGAGGCAGGGTGGCAATCAGCCCCAGCATTTT; j_call: TRBJ1-5; clone_size: NA; d_call: NA; v_call: TRBV6-1
cdr3_aa: CASRDGQGNSPLHF; cdr3_nt: TGTGCCAGCAGAGACGGACAGGGGAATTCACCCCTCCACTTT; j_call: TRBJ1-6; clone_size: once; d_call: TRBD1; v_call: TRBV28
cdr3_aa: CASSLERTGKTYEQYF; cdr3_nt: TGTGCTAGCAGCTTAGAGAGGACAGGGAAGACCTACGAGCAGTACTTC; j_call: TRBJ2-7; clone_size: NA; d_call: TRBD1; v_call: TRBV7-7
cdr3_aa: CASSLMAGGGNQPQHF; cdr3_nt: TGTGCCAGCAGCTTGATGGCGGGAGGAGGCAATCAGCCCCAGCATTTT; j_call: TRBJ1-5; clone_size: NA; d_call: NA; v_call: TRBV5-6
cdr3_aa: CASSPPYQETQYF; cdr3_nt: TGTGCCAGCAGCCCCCCATACCAAGAGACCCAGTACTTC; j_call: TRBJ2-5; clone_size: NA; d_call: NA; v_call: TRBV9
cdr3_aa: CATSRSSGGKETQYF; cdr3_nt: TGTGCCACCAGCAGAAGCAGCGGCGGAAAAGAGACCCAGTACTTC; j_call: TRBJ2-5; clone_size: few; d_call: NA; v_call: TRBV15
cdr3_aa: CASSEGGMGNLGYGYTF; cdr3_nt: TGCGCCAGCAGCGAAGGGGGCATGGGCAACCTAGGCTATGGCTACACCTTC; j_call: TRBJ1-2; clone_size: few; d_call: TRBD1; v_call: TRBV5-1
cdr3_aa: CASSFWGGGQETQYF; cdr3_nt: TGTGCCAGCAGTTTCTGGGGAGGGGGTCAAGAGACCCAGTACTTC; j_call: TRBJ2-5; clone_size: NA; d_call: NA; v_call: TRBV28
cdr3_aa: CASSLYAQGTQRLYEQYF; cdr3_nt: TGTGCCAGCAGCTTATACGCCCAGGGGACGCAGCGCCTATACGAGCAGTACTTC; j_call: TRBJ2-7; clone_size: NA; d_call: NA; v_call: TRBV7-6
cdr3_aa: CASSSRRAEAFF; cdr3_nt: TGTGCCAGCAGTTCTAGACGGGCTGAAGCTTTCTTT; j_call: TRBJ1-1; clone_size: NA; d_call: NA; v_call: TRBV6-5
cdr3_aa: CASSPGTSKPGQYF; cdr3_nt: TGTGCCAGCAGTCCCGGGACTAGCAAACCAGGGCAGTATTTT; j_call: TRBJ2-3; clone_size: NA; d_call: TRBD2; v_call: TRBV28
cdr3_aa: CASSPPGPGLVLYEQYF; cdr3_nt: TGTGCCAGCAGTCCCCCCGGGCCGGGACTAGTTCTTTACGAGCAGTACTTC; j_call: TRBJ2-7; clone_size: NA; d_call: TRBD2; v_call: TRBV7-9
cdr3_aa: CSVEGLGQGHEQFF; cdr3_nt: TGCAGCGTTGAAGGATTAGGACAGGGTCATGAGCAGTTCTTC; j_call: TRBJ2-1; clone_size: NA; d_call: TRBD1; v_call: TRBV29-1
cdr3_aa: CASSYGGTGNTIYF; cdr3_nt: TGTGCCAGCAGCTACGGCGGGACTGGAAACACCATATATTTT; j_call: TRBJ1-3; clone_size: NA; d_call: NA; v_call: TRBV11-2
cdr3_aa: CASVGTGVVETQYF; cdr3_nt: TGTGCCAGCGTTGGGACAGGGGTGGTGGAGACCCAGTACTTC; j_call: TRBJ2-5; clone_size: NA; d_call: TRBD1; v_call: TRBV2
cdr3_aa: CASSQDFPGLAVNSYEQYF; cdr3_nt: TGTGCCAGCAGCCAAGACTTCCCGGGACTAGCGGTAAACTCCTACGAGCAGTACTTC; j_call: TRBJ2-7; clone_size: NA; d_call: TRBD2; v_call: TRBV4-2
cdr3_aa: CASSLLVQSYEQYF; cdr3_nt: TGCGCCAGCAGCTTGTTGGTACAGTCCTACGAGCAGTACTTC; j_call: TRBJ2-7; clone_size: NA; d_call: NA; v_call: TRBV5-1
cdr3_aa: CASSPWGYTDTQYF; cdr3_nt: TGTGCCAGTAGCCCCTGGGGCTACACAGATACGCAGTATTTT; j_call: TRBJ2-3; clone_size: NA; d_call: NA; v_call: TRBV19
cdr3_aa: CSAPDRAEAFF; cdr3_nt: TGCAGTGCTCCGGACAGGGCGGAAGCTTTCTTT; j_call: TRBJ1-1; clone_size: NA; d_call: TRBD1; v_call: TRBV20-1
cdr3_aa: CASSQDLGRQGEKLFF; cdr3_nt: TGTGCCAGCAGCCAAGATCTAGGGCGTCAGGGTGAAAAACTGTTTTTT; j_call: TRBJ1-4; clone_size: NA; d_call: NA; v_call: TRBV4-2
cdr3_aa: CASSPQSERSEQFF; cdr3_nt: TGTGCCAGCAGCCCTCAGTCGGAGCGTTCTGAGCAGTTCTTC; j_call: TRBJ2-1; clone_size: NA; d_call: NA; v_call: TRBV9
cdr3_aa: CASSQERKDREYYGYTF; cdr3_nt: TGCGCCAGCAGCCAAGAAAGGAAGGACAGGGAATACTATGGCTACACCTTC; j_call: TRBJ1-2; clone_size: NA; d_call: TRBD1; v_call: TRBV4-1
cdr3_aa: CASSKVRQNTEAFF; cdr3_nt: TGTGCCAGCAGCAAAGTTCGACAGAACACTGAAGCTTTCTTT; j_call: TRBJ1-1; clone_size: NA; d_call: NA; v_call: TRBV21-1
cdr3_aa: CATRTTGNTEAFF; cdr3_nt: TGTGCCACCAGAACGACAGGGAACACTGAAGCTTTCTTT; j_call: TRBJ1-1; clone_size: NA; d_call: NA; v_call: TRBV15
cdr3_aa: CASSQESRHEQYF; cdr3_nt: TGCGCCAGCAGCCAAGAGTCCCGTCACGAGCAGTACTTC; j_call: TRBJ2-7; clone_size: NA; d_call: NA; v_call: TRBV4-3
cdr3_aa: CASRTPTRDYTNEQFF; cdr3_nt: TGTGCCAGCAGAACCCCGACCCGGGACTATACCAATGAGCAGTTCTTC; j_call: TRBJ2-1; clone_size: NA; d_call: TRBD2; v_call: TRBV28
cdr3_aa: CASIRGAGIVFSDTQYF; cdr3_nt: TGTGCCAGCATCCGAGGTGCAGGGATCGTTTTTTCAGATACGCAGTATTTT; j_call: TRBJ2-3; clone_size: NA; d_call: NA; v_call: TRBV5-6
cdr3_aa: CASRPPGTGGEQYF; cdr3_nt: TGTGCCAGCAGACCTCCGGGGACAGGGGGCGAGCAGTACTTC; j_call: TRBJ2-7; clone_size: NA; d_call: TRBD1; v_call: TRBV6-5
cdr3_aa: CASSRGQGLEAFF; cdr3_nt: TGTGCCAGCTCCCGCGGACAGGGACTAGAAGCTTTCTTT; j_call: TRBJ1-1; clone_size: NA; d_call: TRBD1; v_call: TRBV19
cdr3_aa: CASTSGQGRNTIYF; cdr3_nt: TGTGCCAGTACCTCCGGACAGGGTAGAAACACCATATATTTT; j_call: TRBJ1-3; clone_size: NA; d_call: TRBD1; v_call: TRBV19
cdr3_aa: CASRTGSVGNEKLFF; cdr3_nt: TGTGCCAGCCGAACAGGGTCCGTCGGAAATGAAAAACTGTTTTTT; j_call: TRBJ1-4; clone_size: NA; d_call: NA; v_call: TRBV19
cdr3_aa: CASSSRLRVEQYF; cdr3_nt: TGTGCCAGCAGCTCCCGACTCAGGGTCGAGCAGTACTTC; j_call: TRBJ2-7; clone_size: NA; d_call: NA; v_call: TRBV5-8
cdr3_aa: CASSSGLAPDTQYF; cdr3_nt: TGTGCCAGCAGCTCTGGACTAGCGCCAGATACGCAGTATTTT; j_call: TRBJ2-3; clone_size: NA; d_call: TRBD2; v_call: TRBV7-9